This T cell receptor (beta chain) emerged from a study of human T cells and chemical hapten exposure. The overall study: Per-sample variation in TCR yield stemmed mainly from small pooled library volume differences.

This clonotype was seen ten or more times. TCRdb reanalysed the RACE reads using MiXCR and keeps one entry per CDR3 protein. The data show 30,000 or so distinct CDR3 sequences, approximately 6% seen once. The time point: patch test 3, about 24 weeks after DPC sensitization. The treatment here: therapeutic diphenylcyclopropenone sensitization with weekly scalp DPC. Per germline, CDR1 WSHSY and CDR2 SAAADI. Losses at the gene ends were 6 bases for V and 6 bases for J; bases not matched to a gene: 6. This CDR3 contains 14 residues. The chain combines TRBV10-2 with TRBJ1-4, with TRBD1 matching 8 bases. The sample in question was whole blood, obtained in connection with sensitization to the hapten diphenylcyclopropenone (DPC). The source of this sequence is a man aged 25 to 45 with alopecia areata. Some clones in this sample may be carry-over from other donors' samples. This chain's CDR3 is CASSGGQGYEKLFF. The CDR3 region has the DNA TGCGCCAGCAGCGGCGGACAGGGATATGAAAAACTGTTTTTT.